The 10 T cell receptor beta chains below come from one sample, sequenced in a study of T cells in Graves' hyperthyroidism and ophthalmopathy. Template material for amplifying TCR beta CDR3 regions consisted of RNA transcripts. The HTBI set primed first-round TCR CDR3 RT-PCR. TCRdb passed the multiplex PCR reads through MiXCR, listing each CDR3 protein once. The sample yields hundreds of thousands of distinct CDR3 sequences, more than 15% seen once. The sequenced sample consisted of blood. These receptors all stem from a woman aged 55-69 years with Graves' ophthalmopathy.

The table lists this clonotype with many counts. The chain joins TRBV19 to TRBJ2-3; D is unclear. Germline CDR1 reads LNHDA; CDR2 reads SQIVND (reference sequence). This CDR3 contains 13 residues. V lost 1 base, J lost 6 bases, and 8 bases lay in between. Written as DNA, the CDR3 is TGTGCCAGTAGTATAGGACGGAGTGATACGCAGTATTTT. Protein: CASSIGRSDTQYF.

This rearrangement joins TRBV28 to TRBJ2-7, with D tentatively TRBD2 (6 bases). The CDR3 is 13 residues long. Germline CDR1 reads MDHEN; CDR2 reads SYDVKM. Trimming left V 7 bases short and J 4 bases short, with 14 bases between. In DNA form, the CDR3 reads TGTGCCAGCAACGGGGGAGGCTCTTACGAGCAGTACTTC. Translation: CASNGGGSYEQYF.

This clonotype appeared a few times. CDR3 DNA sequence: TGCGCCAGCAGCTATTGGCCAGGGGATCAAGAGACCCAGTACTTC. Translating it yields CASSYWPGDQETQYF. The chain joins TRBV4-3 to TRBJ2-5; tentative D call: TRBD1 (6 bases). The CDR3 runs to 15 residues. Germline V gene lookup returns CDR1 LGHNA and CDR2 YSLEER. V lost 5 bases and J lost 2, with 15 bases in between.

The gene calls are TRBV7-2 and TRBJ1-4; D not certain. The CDR3 is made up of 16 amino acids. Looked up from germline, CDR1 is SGHTA and CDR2 is FQGNSA. Trimming cost V 2 bases and J 0 bases, with 10 bases left between them. The CDR3 region is CASSLRATSTNEKLFF. CDR3 sequence (DNA): TGTGCCAGCAGCTTAAGGGCCACTTCAACTAATGAAAAACTGTTTTTT. Supplemented by reference TRBV7-2 and TRBJ1-4, the full variable domain reads GAGVSQSPSNKVTEKGKDVELRCDPISGHTALYWYRQSLGQGLEFLIYFQGNSAPDKSGLPSDRFSAERTGGSVSTLTIQRTQQEDSAVYLCASSLRATSTNEKLFFGSGTQLSVL.

The table lists this clonotype with a few counts. The chain combines TRBV27 with TRBJ2-7, with TRBD2 matching over 11 bases. Germline lookup yields CDR1 MNHEY and CDR2 SMNVEV (reference sequence). The CDR3 contains 15 residues. V gave up 6 bases and J gave up 2 bases; unmatched junction bases: 6. CDR3 sequence (DNA): TGTGCCAGCAGGCAGACTAGCGGGATGCCCTACGAGCAGTACTTC. This encodes CASRQTSGMPYEQYF.

This clonotype was counted many times. This CDR3 is CASSRLLDYEQYF. CDR3 sequence (DNA): TGTGCCAGCAGTCGCCTACTAGATTACGAGCAGTACTTC. The V gene is TRBV27, the J gene TRBJ2-7; tentative D call: TRBD2 (5 bases). The germline V gene has CDR1 MNHEY and CDR2 SMNVEV (reference sequence). V was pared by 5 bases and J by 4 bases, with 12 bases between. The CDR3 has 13 amino acids.

This clonotype was counted at least ten times. J is TRBJ2-1 and V is TRBV18, with D perhaps matching TRBD1 (6 bases). The CDR3 covers 13 residues. The V gene's germline CDR1 is KGHSH and CDR2 LQKENI. Trimming shortened V by 1 base and J by 8 bases, and 9 bases separated the two germline ends. The CDR3 coding sequence is TGTGCCAGCTCACCACGGACAGCTTATGAGCAGTTCTTC. Its protein product is CASSPRTAYEQFF. Based on the CDR3 plus reference TRBV18 and TRBJ2-1, the full variable domain is NAGVMQNPRHLVRRRGQEARLRCSPMKGHSHVYWYRQLPEEGLKFMVYLQKENIIDESGMPKERFSAEFPKEGPSILRIQQVVRGDSAAYFCASSPRTAYEQFFGPGTRLTVL.

This clonotype has just a few counts. The chain has TRBV7-9 and TRBJ2-7; D remains unclear. The germline V gene has CDR1 SEHNR and CDR2 FQNEAQ (reference sequence). The ends were cut back, 1 base at V and 0 bases at J, with 13 bases in the middle. The CDR3 covers 16 residues. This CDR3 is CASSLVTEGSSYEQYF. CDR3 nucleotide sequence: TGTGCCAGCAGCTTAGTGACCGAAGGAAGCTCCTACGAGCAGTACTTC. The full variable domain, its missing parts supplied by reference TRBV7-9 and TRBJ2-7, is DTGVSQNPRHKITKRGQNVTFRCDPISEHNRLYWYRQTLGQGPEFLTYFQNEAQLEKSRLLSDRFSAERPKGSFSTLEIQRTEQGDSAMYLCASSLVTEGSSYEQYFGPGTRLTVT.

This clonotype was found many times. The V and J genes are TRBV12-3 or TRBV12-4 and TRBJ2-1, with unresolved D. Trimming removed 6 bases from V and 2 bases from J, with 11 bases in between. The CDR3 has 14 residues. CDR3 in DNA: TGTGCCAGCAGCCCTTCAAAACCCTACAATGAGCAGTTCTTC. Residues: CASSPSKPYNEQFF.

A few counts support this clonotype. Sequence at one end of the junction differs from germline and may be a read error. The V call is TRBV10-3, the J call TRBJ2-3; the match to TRBD2 covers 12 bases. Looked up from germline, CDR1 is ENHRY and CDR2 is SYGVKD. The CDR3 runs to 17 residues. CDR3 in amino acids: CAISVQLAGGAADTQCF. As DNA, the CDR3 is TGTGCCATCAGTGTACAACTAGCGGGAGGTGCGGCAGATACGCAGTGTTTT.